The 7 T cell receptor beta chains presented below share a single source sample, sequenced in a study of blood T cell repertoires in COVID-19. Method: immunoSEQ multiplex PCR; TCRdb's copy keeps in-frame clones and lacks some. This sample yields about 310,000 clones, of which about nine tenths are seen a single time; over 9% belongs to the top ten. Specimen: PBMCs or T cells enriched from blood (not recorded which). The receptors originated from a woman aged 35 to 49 who had recovered from COVID-19.

The rearrangement joins TRBV20-1 to TRBJ2-3, with D possibly matching TRBD2 (5 bases). The CDR3 is 11 amino acids. Germline CDR1 is DFQATT and CDR2 is SNEGSKA (reference sequence). Trimming took 3 bases from V and 6 from J, leaving 7 bases between them. CDR3 bases: TGCAGTGCTAGGTCGGGGGATACGCAGTATTTT. Protein: CSARSGDTQYF.

The chain joins TRBV4-3 to TRBJ2-3; 12 positions match TRBD2. The ends lost 4 bases at V and 3 bases at J; junction bases unmatched: 5. Germline CDR1 is LGHNA and CDR2 is YSLEER. The CDR3 has 16 residues. The CDR3 loop reads CASSLRTSGVTDTQYF. CDR3 DNA: TGCGCCAGCAGCCTCCGGACTAGCGGGGTTACAGATACGCAGTATTTT.

The rearrangement joins TRBV24-1 to TRBJ2-1; D may be TRBD1 (6 bases). The CDR3 spans 12 residues. Trimming removed 3 bases at V and 13 bases at J, with 12 bases between. The germline gives CDR1 KGHDR, CDR2 SFDVKD. The CDR3 is CATSDQQGNQFF. DNA for the CDR3: TGTGCCACCAGTGATCAACAGGGAAATCAGTTCTTC.

V and J are TRBV11-2 and TRBJ2-7; 12 bases fit TRBD2. Germline V lookup: CDR1 SGHAT, CDR2 FQNNGV. Trimming at V came to 1 base and at J to 7 bases, leaving 5 bases not matched to a gene. This CDR3 has 15 amino acids. The CDR3 loop reads CASSLASGGAGEQYF. CDR3 DNA sequence: TGTGCCAGCAGCTTAGCTAGCGGGGGGGCCGGTGAGCAGTACTTC. Variable domain in full (rest from reference TRBV11-2 and TRBJ2-7): EAGVAQSPRYKIIEKRQSVAFWCNPISGHATLYWYQQILGQGPKLLIQFQNNGVVDDSQLPKDRFSAERLKGVDSTLKIQPAKLEDSAVYLCASSLASGGAGEQYFGPGTRLTVT.

The sample holds a few counts of this clone. The J gene is TRBJ1-6, the V gene TRBV20-1; 9 bases match TRBD1. CDR1 and CDR2 from the germline V gene are DFQATT and SNEGSKA (reference sequence). The V and J ends lost 3 bases and 4 bases, in that order; junction bases with no gene match: 7. This CDR3 region has 16 residues. CDR3 amino acids: CSASRQGDLYNSPLHF. CDR3 nucleotide sequence: TGCAGTGCTAGTAGACAGGGGGATCTTTATAATTCACCCCTCCACTTT.

The V call is TRBV11-3, the J call TRBJ2-3; no firm D call. The V gene lost 0 bases and the J gene lost 3 bases, with 10 bases spanning the gap. This CDR3 comprises 15 residues. CDR1 is SGHNT, CDR2 YENEEA, per germline. The DNA of the CDR3 is TGTGCCAGCAGCTTAGAGGCCGTTGGTACAGATACGCAGTATTTT. Translating gives CASSLEAVGTDTQYF.

The chain links TRBV10-3 to TRBJ2-7; D might be TRBD2 (6 bases). Germline V CDR1 and CDR2: ENHRY, SYGVKD. The CDR3 loop spans 15 amino acids. Trimming cost V 8 bases and J 6 bases, with 23 bases left between them. The CDR3 nucleotides read TGTGCCATCGGCGCCCAGAACGACCAGACTAGCGAGCAGTACTTC. Amino acids: CAIGAQNDQTSEQYF.